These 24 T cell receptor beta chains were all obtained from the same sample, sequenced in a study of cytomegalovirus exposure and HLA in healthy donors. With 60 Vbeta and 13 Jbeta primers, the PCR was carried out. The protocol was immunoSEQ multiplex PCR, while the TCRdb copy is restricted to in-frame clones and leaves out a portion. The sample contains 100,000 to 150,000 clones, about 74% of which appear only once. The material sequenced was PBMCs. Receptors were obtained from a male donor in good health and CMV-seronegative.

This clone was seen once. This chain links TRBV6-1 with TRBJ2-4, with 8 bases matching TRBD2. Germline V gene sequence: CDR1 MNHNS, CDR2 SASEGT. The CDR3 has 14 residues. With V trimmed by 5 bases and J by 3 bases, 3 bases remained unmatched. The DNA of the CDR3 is TGTGCCAGCAGTAGCGGGGGCTACAAAAACATTCAGTACTTC. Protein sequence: CASSSGGYKNIQYF.

The CDR3 nucleotides read TGTGCCAGCAGTTACTTGGGACAGGGGGCCGGCGGGGAGCTGTTTTTT. It encodes CASSYLGQGAGGELFF. This sequence joins TRBV6-5 and TRBJ2-2; 12 nucleotides match TRBD1. The CDR3 contains 16 residues. Germline values: CDR1 MNHEY, CDR2 SVGAGI. V gave up 1 base and J gave up 7 bases; unmatched junction bases: 4.

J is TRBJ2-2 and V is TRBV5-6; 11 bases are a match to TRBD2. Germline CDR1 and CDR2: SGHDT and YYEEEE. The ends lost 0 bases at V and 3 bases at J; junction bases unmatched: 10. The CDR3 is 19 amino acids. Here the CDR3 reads CASSLVGVAGGRYTGELFF. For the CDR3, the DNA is TGTGCCAGCAGCTTGGTAGGAGTAGCGGGAGGGCGGTACACCGGGGAGCTGTTTTTT.

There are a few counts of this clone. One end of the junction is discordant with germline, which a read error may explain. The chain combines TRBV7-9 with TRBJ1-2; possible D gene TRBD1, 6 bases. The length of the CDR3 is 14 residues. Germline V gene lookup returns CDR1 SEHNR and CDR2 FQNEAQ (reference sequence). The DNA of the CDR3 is TGTTCCAGCAGCTTAGCAGAGGGGGACTATGGCTACACCTTC. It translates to CSSSLAEGDYGYTF. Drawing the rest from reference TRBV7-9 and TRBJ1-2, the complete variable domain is DTGVSQNPRHKITKRGQNVTFRCDPISEHNRLYWYRQTLGQGPEFLTYFQNEAQLEKSRLLSDRFSAERPKGSFSTLEIQRTEQGDSAMYLCSSSLAEGDYGYTFGSGTRLTVV.

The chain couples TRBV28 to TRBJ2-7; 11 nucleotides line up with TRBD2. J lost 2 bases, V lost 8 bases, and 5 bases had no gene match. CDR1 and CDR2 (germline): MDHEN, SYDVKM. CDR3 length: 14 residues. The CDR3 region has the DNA TGTGCCAGCTCAGCGACTAGCGGGACCTACGAGCAGTACTTC. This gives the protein CASSATSGTYEQYF.

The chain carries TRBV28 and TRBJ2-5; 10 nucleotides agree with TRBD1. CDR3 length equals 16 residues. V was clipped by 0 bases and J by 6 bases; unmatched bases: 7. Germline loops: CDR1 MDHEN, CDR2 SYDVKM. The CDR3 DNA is TGTGCCAGCAGTTTATGGAAAGGGACAGGGGCGAAGACCCAGTACTTC. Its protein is CASSLWKGTGAKTQYF.

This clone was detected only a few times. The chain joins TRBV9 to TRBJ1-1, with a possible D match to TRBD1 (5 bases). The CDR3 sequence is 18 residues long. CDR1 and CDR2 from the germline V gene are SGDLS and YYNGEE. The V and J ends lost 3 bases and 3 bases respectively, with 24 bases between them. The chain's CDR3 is CASSAGISLRRGYTEAFF. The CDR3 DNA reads TGTGCCAGCAGCGCCGGTATTAGCCTCCGGCGGGGGTACACTGAAGCTTTCTTT.

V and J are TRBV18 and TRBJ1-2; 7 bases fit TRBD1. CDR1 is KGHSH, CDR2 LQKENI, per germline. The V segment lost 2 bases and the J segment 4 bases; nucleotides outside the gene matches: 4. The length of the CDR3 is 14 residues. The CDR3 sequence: CASSPTGQTYGYTF. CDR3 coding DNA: TGTGCCAGCTCACCAACGGGACAGACCTATGGCTACACCTTC.

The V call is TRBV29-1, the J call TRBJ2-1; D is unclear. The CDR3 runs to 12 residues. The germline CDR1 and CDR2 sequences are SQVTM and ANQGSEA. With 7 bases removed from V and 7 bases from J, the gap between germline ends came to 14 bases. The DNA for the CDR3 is TGCAGCGCATCTTTCTCTCAGAATGAGCAGTTCTTC. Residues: CSASFSQNEQFF.

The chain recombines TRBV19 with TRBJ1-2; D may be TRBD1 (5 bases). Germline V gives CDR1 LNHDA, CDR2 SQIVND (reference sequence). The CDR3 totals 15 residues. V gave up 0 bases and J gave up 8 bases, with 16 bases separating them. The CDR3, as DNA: TGTGCCAGTAGTATAGACTCAGGGAAACTATACGGCTACACCTTC. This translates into CASSIDSGKLYGYTF.

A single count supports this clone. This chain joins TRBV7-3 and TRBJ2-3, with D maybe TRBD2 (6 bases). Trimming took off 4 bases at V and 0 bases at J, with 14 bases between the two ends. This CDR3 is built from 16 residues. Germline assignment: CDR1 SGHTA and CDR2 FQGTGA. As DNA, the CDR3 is TGTGCCAGCAGCTCCTACGGGGGAACTAGCACAGATACGCAGTATTTT. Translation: CASSSYGGTSTDTQYF. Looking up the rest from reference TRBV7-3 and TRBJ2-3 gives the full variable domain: GAGVSQTPSNKVTEKGKYVELRCDPISGHTALYWYRQSLGQGPEFLIYFQGTGAADDSGLPNDRFFAVRPEGSVSTLKIQRTERGDSAVYLCASSSYGGTSTDTQYFGPGTRLTVL.

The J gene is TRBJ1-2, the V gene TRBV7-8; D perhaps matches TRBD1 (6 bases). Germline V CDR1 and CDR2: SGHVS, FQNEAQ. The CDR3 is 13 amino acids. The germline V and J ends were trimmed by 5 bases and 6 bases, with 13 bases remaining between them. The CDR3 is CASSRGGANGYTF. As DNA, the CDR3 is TGTGCCAGCAGCCGGGGGGGGGCTAATGGCTACACCTTC.

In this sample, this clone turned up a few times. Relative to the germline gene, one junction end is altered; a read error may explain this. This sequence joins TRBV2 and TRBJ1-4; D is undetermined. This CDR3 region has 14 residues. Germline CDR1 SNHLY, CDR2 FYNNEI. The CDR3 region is CASRDRVLNEKLFF. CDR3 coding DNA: TGTGCCAGCCGTGACCGGGTCCTTAATGAAAAACTGTTTTTT.

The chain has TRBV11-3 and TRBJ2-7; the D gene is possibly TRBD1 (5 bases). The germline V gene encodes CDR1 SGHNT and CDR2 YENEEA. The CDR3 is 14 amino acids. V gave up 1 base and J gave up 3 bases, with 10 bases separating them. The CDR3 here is CASSLASQGYEQYF. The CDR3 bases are TGTGCCAGCAGCTTAGCTTCCCAGGGCTACGAGCAGTACTTC.

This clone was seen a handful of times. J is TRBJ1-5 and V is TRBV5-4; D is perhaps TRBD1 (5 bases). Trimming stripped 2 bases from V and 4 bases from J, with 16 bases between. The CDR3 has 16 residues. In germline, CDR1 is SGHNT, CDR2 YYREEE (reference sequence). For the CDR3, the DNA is TGTGCCAGCAGCTTTGGGGGAGGGGTGGAAAATCAGCCCCAGCATTTT. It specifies CASSFGGGVENQPQHF.

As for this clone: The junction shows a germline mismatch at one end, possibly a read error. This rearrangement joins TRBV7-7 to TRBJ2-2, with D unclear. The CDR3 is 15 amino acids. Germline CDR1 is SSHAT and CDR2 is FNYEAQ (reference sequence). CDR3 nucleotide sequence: TGTGCTAGCAGCTTAGCTGGGCCGGTTTCCGGGGAGCTGTTTTTT. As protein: CASSLAGPVSGELFF.

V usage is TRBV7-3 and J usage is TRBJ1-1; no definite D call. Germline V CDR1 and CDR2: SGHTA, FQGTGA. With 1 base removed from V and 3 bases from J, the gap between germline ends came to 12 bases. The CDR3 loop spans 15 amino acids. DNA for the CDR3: TGTGCCAGCAGCTTAATGGGTCGGGGTGACACTGAAGCTTTCTTT. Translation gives CASSLMGRGDTEAFF.

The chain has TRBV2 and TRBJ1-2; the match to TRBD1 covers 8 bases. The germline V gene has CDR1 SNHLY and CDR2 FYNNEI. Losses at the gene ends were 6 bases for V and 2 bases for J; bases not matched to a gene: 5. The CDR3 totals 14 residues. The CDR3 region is CASRGDRLNYGYTF. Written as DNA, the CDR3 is TGTGCCAGCAGGGGGGACAGGCTGAACTATGGCTACACCTTC.

The CDR3 here is CASSYYRATVLKGFTEAFF. For the CDR3, the DNA is TGTGCCAGCAGTTACTACAGGGCCACCGTTTTGAAAGGGTTCACTGAAGCTTTCTTT. The chain couples TRBV6-7 to TRBJ1-1; D might be TRBD1 (6 bases). TRBV6-7 is labeled an ORF, and its function is uncertain. CDR3 length equals 19 residues. V was clipped by 1 base and J by 4 bases, with 25 bases between them.

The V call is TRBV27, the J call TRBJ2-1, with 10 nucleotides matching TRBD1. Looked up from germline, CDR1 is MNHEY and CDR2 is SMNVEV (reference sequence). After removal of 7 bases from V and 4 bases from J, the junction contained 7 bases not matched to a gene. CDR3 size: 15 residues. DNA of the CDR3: TGTGCCAGCACCCGAGGGACAGGGGATTACAATGAGCAGTTCTTC. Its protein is CASTRGTGDYNEQFF.

The DNA for the CDR3 is TGTGCCAGCAGTTTAATATATCAGGGTAATGGCTACACCTTC. Its protein product is CASSLIYQGNGYTF. The chain employs TRBV28 and TRBJ1-2; D may be TRBD1 (5 bases). V shed 2 bases and J shed 6 bases, with 13 bases lying between them. This CDR3 region has 14 residues. Germline V gene sequence: CDR1 MDHEN, CDR2 SYDVKM.

The CDR3 region has the DNA TGTGCCAGCAGTGATTCCCAATCGGTAAATCAGCCCCAGCATTTT. Amino acid sequence: CASSDSQSVNQPQHF. The chain has TRBV25-1 and TRBJ1-5; D is ambiguous. Germline CDR1 and CDR2: MGHDK and SYGVNS. Trimming pared 3 bases from V and 4 bases from J, leaving 13 bases between. This CDR3 comprises 15 residues. Combining the CDR3 with reference TRBV25-1 and TRBJ1-5 gives the whole variable domain EADIYQTPRYLVIGTGKKITLECSQTMGHDKMYWYQQDPGMELHLIHYSYGVNSTEKGDLSSESTVSRIRTEHFPLTLESARPSHTSQYLCASSDSQSVNQPQHFGDGTRLSIL.

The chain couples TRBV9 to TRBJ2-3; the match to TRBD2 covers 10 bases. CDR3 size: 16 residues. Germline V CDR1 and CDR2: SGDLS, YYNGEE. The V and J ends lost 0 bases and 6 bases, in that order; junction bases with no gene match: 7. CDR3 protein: CASSVVPAGGRDTQYF. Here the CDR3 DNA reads TGTGCCAGCAGCGTAGTTCCAGCGGGGGGGAGGGATACGCAGTATTTT.

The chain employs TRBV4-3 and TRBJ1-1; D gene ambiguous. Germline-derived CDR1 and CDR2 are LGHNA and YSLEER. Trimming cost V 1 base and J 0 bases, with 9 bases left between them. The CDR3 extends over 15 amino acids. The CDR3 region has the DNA TGCGCCAGCAGCCAAGCACAGTTAATGAACACTGAAGCTTTCTTT. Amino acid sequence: CASSQAQLMNTEAFF.